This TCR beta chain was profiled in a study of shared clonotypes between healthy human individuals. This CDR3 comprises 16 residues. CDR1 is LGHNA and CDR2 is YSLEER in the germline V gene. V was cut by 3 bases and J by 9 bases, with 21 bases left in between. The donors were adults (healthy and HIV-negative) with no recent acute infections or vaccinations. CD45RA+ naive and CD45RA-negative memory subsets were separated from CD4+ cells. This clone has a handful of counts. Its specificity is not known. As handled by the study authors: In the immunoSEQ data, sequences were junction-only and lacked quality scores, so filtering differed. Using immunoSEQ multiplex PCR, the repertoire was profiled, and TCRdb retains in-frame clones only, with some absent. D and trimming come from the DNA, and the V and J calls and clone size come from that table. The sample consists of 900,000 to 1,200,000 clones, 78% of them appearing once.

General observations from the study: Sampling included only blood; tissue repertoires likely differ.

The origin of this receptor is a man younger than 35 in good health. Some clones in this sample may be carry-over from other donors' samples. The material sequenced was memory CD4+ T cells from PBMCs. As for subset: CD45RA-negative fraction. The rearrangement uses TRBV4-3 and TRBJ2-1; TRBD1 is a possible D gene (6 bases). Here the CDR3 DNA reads TGCGCCAGCAGCCATGGAGGACAGTCCTATGGGAGTGAGCAGTTCTTC. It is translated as CASSHGGQSYGSEQFF.